This passage covers 7 T cell receptor beta chains from one sample sequenced in a study of vaccination and CD4 T cells after COVID-19. Treatment meaning: roughly 10-day PBMC culture with coronavirus spike peptide pools or control peptides (ViraFEST assay). For these receptors, no antigen is known. Sequence data for DNA of cultured CD4+ T cells were generated by the Oncomine TCR Beta short-read assay. TCRdb itself ran the PCR reads through MiXCR, one entry per CDR3 protein. The sample yields 18,000 or so distinct CDR3 sequences, 53% seen once. The input for sequencing was CD4+ T cells from blood, cultured in vitro, taken before SARS-CoV-2 vaccination. The source of these receptors is a human donor who had recovered from COVID-19.

This clonotype was observed a few times. The chain combines TRBV20-1 with TRBJ1-5, with a weak D call TRBD1 (5 bases). From germline, CDR1 is DFQATT and CDR2 SNEGSKA (reference sequence). V lost 5 bases and J lost 0, with 23 bases in between. CDR3 length: 18 amino acids. As DNA, the CDR3 is TGCAGTGCTTATATACCCGGGACCGAGATTTTTAGCAATCAGCCCCAGCATTTT. Residues: CSAYIPGTEIFSNQPQHF.

The V and J genes are TRBV19 and TRBJ2-7, with D hard to call. V was pared by 2 bases and J by 0 bases, with 8 bases between. This CDR3 contains 14 residues. Germline V gives CDR1 LNHDA, CDR2 SQIVND (reference sequence). In DNA, the CDR3 is TGTGCCAGTAGTATATCGGTCAACTCCTACGAGCAGTACTTC. Its translation is CASSISVNSYEQYF.

This clonotype occurred a few times. The V and J genes are TRBV20-1 and TRBJ2-5, with TRBD2 identical over 14 bases. Trimming removed 8 bases from V and 2 bases from J; junction bases left unmatched: 1. There are 13 residues in the CDR3. CDR1 and CDR2 from the germline V gene are DFQATT and SNEGSKA (reference sequence). Here the CDR3 DNA reads TGCAGTAGACTAGCGGGAGGGCAAGAGACCCAGTACTTC. Its protein product is CSRLAGGQETQYF.

This chain connects TRBV20-1 to TRBJ1-1, with D maybe TRBD1 (5 bases). Germline V gene data show CDR1 as DFQATT and CDR2 as SNEGSKA (reference sequence). V dropped 7 bases and J dropped 1 base, with 13 bases sitting between them. The CDR3 is made up of 13 amino acids. This chain's CDR3 is CSVVPGENTEAFF. Written as DNA, the CDR3 is TGCAGTGTTGTGCCGGGGGAGAACACTGAAGCTTTCTTT.

This rearrangement joins TRBV20-1 to TRBJ2-5; possible D gene TRBD2, 6 bases. V lost 2 bases and J lost 5, with 15 bases in between. The CDR3 is made up of 14 amino acids. Germline CDR1 reads DFQATT; CDR2 reads SNEGSKA (reference sequence). The DNA for the CDR3 is TGCAGTGCTAGACAACTCAGCGGAGGGGAGACCCAGTACTTC. Protein sequence: CSARQLSGGETQYF.

The genes are TRBV19 and TRBJ2-7, with TRBD1 matching over 8 bases. The V segment lost 2 bases and the J segment 3 bases; nucleotides outside the gene matches: 0. This CDR3 comprises 13 residues. Germline CDR1 and CDR2: LNHDA and SQIVND (reference sequence). CDR3 sequence: CASSITGGYEQYF. CDR3 DNA sequence: TGTGCCAGTAGTATAACAGGGGGCTACGAGCAGTACTTC.

The chain joins TRBV6-1 to TRBJ2-7; TRBD2 matches 13 bases. The CDR3 contains 14 residues. In germline, CDR1 is MNHNS, CDR2 SASEGT. J was trimmed by 7 bases and V by 6 bases; bases with no gene match: 6. CDR3 in amino acids: CASRTSGRAGEQYF. The CDR3 nucleotides read TGTGCCAGCAGAACTAGCGGGAGGGCCGGAGAGCAGTACTTC.